Reported below is one T cell receptor beta chain. This sample is part of a study of PD-L1 blockade in urothelial cancer. Study overall: Atezolizumab at 1,200 mg intravenously every 3 weeks was started by patients around 2014. Blood samples had a median of 141,255 T cells, 80,000 to 85,000 unique TCRs, and clonality 0.080.

The CDR3 runs to 17 residues. With 3 bases clipped from V and 2 bases from J, the junction kept 11 bases outside the gene matches. In germline, CDR1 is SGHAT, CDR2 FQNNGV. Method: immunoSEQ multiplex PCR; TCRdb's copy keeps in-frame clones and lacks some. The sample consists of 15,000 to 20,000 clones, around 81% of them appearing once. The time point here: peripheral blood 6 weeks after treatment start. Each individual provided 1 to 8 samples (taken pretreatment and on-treatment). Source: PBMCs, taken around atezolizumab (anti-PD-L1) treatment. The genes are TRBV11-2 and TRBJ2-7; 9 nucleotides line up with TRBD2. The clonotype originates from a man aged 45-65 years with urothelial cancer. CDR3 sequence: CASSFYSAGGQPYEQYF. As DNA, the CDR3 is TGTGCCAGCAGCTTTTATAGCGCGGGAGGGCAACCCTACGAGCAGTACTTC.